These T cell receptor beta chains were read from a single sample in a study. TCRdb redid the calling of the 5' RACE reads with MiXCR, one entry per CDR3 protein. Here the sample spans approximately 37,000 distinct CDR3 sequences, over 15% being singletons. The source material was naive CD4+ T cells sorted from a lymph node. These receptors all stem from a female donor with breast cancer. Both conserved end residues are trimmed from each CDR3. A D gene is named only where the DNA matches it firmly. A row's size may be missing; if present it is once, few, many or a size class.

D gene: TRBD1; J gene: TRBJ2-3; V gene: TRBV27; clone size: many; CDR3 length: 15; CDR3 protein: ASTWLPGQGEGDTQY
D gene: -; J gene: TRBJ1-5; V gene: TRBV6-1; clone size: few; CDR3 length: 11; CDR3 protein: ASNRYSNQPQH
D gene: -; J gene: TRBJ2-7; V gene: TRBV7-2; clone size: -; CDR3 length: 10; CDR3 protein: ASSPGILEQY
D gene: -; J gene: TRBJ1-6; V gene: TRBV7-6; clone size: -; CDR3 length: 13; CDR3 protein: ASSLGPTGNSPLH
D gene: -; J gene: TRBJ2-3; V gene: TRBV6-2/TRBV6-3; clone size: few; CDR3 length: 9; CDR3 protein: ASSRQDTQY
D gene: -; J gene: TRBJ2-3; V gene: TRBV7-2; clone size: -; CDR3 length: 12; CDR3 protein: ASSPWTDTDTQY
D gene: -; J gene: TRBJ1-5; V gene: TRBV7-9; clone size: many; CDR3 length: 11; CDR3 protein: ASSAHGNQPQH
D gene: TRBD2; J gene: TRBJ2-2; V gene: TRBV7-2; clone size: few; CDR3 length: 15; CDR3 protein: ASSRTTSGGATGELF
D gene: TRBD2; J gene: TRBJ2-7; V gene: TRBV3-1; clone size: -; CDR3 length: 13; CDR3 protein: ASRLSLAGGYEQY
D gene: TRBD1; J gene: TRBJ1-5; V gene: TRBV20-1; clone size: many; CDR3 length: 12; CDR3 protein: SARTGDLGQPQH
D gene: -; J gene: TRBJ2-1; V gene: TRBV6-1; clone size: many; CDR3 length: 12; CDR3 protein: ASSEGGRVTEQF
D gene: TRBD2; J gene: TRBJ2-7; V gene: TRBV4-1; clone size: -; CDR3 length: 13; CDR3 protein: ASSPTQREVVEQY
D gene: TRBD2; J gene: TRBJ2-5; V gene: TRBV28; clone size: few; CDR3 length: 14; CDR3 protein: ASSLQGGDPIRTQY
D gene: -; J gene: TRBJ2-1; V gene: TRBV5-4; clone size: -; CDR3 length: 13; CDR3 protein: ASSLGAGSIYEQF
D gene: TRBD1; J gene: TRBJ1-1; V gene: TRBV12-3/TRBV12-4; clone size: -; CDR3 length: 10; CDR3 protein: ASSDRGLKAF
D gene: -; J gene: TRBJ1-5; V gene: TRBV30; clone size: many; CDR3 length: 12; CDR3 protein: AWSDMKSNQPQH
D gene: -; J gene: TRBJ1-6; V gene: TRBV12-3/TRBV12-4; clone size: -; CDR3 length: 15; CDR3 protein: ASSPSTGRGRDSPLH